Ten or more counts support the clone carrying this T cell receptor (beta chain). The antigen is not known. Per germline, CDR1 SGHTA and CDR2 FQGNSA. The J segment lost 3 bases and the V segment lost 5 bases, leaving 4 bases of the junction unmatched. This CDR3 has 15 residues. The 5'RACE template-switching step produced TCR cDNA and added a universal primer site and UMIs. TCRdb recomputed calls from the 5' RACE reads with MiXCR, one row per CDR3 protein. The repertoire consists of about 330,000 distinct CDR3 sequences, with about 6.6% occurring once and the leading ten covering 15% to 20%. This entry comes from a study of T cells after yellow fever vaccination. Broader study findings: It was a small share of clonotypes that appeared in both CD4 and CD8 compartments. Most primary-vaccination clones reappeared after the booster (approximately 97% CD4, around 88% CD8). Weaker, the secondary response had a peak occurring faster, on day 5 versus 15.

The source is a man aged 18 to 30 who received the YFV17D yellow fever vaccine. The sample in question was PBMCs, obtained about 41 days after the first yellow fever vaccination. The chain joins TRBV7-2 to TRBJ2-3, with TRBD1 matching over 11 bases. CDR3 sequence: CASSSRDRGTDTQYF. The CDR3 DNA reads as TGTGCCAGCAGCAGCCGGGACAGGGGGACAGATACGCAGTATTTT.